A single T cell receptor (beta chain) is shown here with its context. The sample is drawn from a study of blood T cell repertoires in COVID-19. On the study more broadly: Acute and convalescent COVID-19 specimens originated in the United States, Italy and Spain. Sources were T cells, B-cell-depleted T cells, or PBMCs; the material itself was cDNA or gDNA.

TCRdb keeps only in-frame clones here, not all; method: immunoSEQ multiplex PCR. Of tens of thousands of clones listed, roughly 90% are singletons. V shed 2 bases and J shed 5 bases, with 13 bases lying between them. Germline CDR1 is SGHTA and CDR2 is FQGNSA. The CDR3 spans 14 residues. The receptor comes from a human donor with active COVID-19. The donor label of this sample is uncertain. The sample comprised peripheral blood. The chain has TRBV7-2 and TRBJ2-7; perhaps TRBD2 as D (8 bases). CDR3 bases: TGTGCCAGCAGCTTACGGGAGGGGGCGAACGAGCAGTACTTC. This gives the protein CASSLREGANEQYF.